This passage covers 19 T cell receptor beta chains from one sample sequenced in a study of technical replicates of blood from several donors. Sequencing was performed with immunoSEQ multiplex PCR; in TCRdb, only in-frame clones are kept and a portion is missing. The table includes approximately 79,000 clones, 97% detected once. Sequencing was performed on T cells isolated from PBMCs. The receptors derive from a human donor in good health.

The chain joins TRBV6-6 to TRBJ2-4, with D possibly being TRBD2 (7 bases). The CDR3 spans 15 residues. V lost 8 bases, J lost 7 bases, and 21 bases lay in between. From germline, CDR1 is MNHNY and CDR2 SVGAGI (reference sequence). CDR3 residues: CASALGGGRPNIQYF. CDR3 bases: TGTGCCAGCGCATTAGGGGGGGGGCGCCCTAACATTCAGTACTTC.

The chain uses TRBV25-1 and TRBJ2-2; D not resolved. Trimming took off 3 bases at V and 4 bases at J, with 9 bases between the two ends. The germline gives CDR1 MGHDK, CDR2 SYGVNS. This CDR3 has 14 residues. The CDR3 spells CASSDRVRTGELFF. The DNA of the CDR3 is TGTGCCAGCAGTGACCGAGTTCGCACCGGGGAGCTGTTTTTT.

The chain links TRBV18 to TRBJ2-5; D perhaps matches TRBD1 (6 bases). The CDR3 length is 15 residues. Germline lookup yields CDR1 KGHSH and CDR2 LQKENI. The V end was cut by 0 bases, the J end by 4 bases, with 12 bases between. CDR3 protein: CASSPPPRGGETQYF. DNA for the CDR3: TGTGCCAGCTCACCACCGCCCAGGGGTGGAGAGACCCAGTACTTC. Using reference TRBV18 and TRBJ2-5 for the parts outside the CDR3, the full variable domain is NAGVMQNPRHLVRRRGQEARLRCSPMKGHSHVYWYRQLPEEGLKFMVYLQKENIIDESGMPKERFSAEFPKEGPSILRIQQVVRGDSAAYFCASSPPPRGGETQYFGPGTRLLVL.

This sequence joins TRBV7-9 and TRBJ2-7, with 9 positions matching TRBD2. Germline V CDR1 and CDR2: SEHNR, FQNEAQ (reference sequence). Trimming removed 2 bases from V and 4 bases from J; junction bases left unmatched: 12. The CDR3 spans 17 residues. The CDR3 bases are TGTGCCAGCAGCTTAATCAGGGCGGGTAGCGGGAGATACGAGCAGTACTTC. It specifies CASSLIRAGSGRYEQYF.

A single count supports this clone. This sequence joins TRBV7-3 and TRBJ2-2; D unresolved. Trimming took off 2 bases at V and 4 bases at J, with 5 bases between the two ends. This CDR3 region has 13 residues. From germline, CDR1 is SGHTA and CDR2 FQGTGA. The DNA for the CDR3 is TGTGCCAGCAGCTTATCGTTCACCGGGGAGCTGTTTTTT. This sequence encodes CASSLSFTGELFF.

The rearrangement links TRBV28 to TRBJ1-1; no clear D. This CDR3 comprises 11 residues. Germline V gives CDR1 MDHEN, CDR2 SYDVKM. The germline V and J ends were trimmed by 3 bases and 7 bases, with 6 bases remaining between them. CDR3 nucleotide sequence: TGTGCCAGCAGTTTTGGCCTTGAAGCTTTCTTT. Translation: CASSFGLEAFF.

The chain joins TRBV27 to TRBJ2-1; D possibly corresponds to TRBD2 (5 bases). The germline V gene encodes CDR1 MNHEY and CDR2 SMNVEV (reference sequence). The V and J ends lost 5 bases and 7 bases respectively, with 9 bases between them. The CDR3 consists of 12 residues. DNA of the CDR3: TGTGCCAGCAGTCGACGGGATAATGAGCAGTTCTTC. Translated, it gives CASSRRDNEQFF.

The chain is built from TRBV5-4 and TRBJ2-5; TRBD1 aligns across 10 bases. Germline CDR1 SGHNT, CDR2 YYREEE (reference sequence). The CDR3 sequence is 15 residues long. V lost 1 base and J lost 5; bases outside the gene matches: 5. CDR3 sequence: CASSLSQGQGETQYF. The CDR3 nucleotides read TGTGCCAGCAGCTTGTCCCAGGGACAGGGGGAGACCCAGTACTTC.

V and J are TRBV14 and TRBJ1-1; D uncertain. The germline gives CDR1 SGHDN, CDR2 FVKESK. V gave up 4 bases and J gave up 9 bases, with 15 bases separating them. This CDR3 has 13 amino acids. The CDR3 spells CASSPSLGRKAFF. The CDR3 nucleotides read TGTGCCAGCAGCCCAAGTCTCGGCAGGAAAGCTTTCTTT.

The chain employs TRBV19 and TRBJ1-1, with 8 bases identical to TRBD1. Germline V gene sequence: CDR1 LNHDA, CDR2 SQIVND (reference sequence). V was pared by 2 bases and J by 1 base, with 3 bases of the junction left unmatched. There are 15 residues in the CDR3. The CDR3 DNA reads TGTGCCAGTAGTATACAGGGGGCGCGGAACACTGAAGCTTTCTTT. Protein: CASSIQGARNTEAFF.

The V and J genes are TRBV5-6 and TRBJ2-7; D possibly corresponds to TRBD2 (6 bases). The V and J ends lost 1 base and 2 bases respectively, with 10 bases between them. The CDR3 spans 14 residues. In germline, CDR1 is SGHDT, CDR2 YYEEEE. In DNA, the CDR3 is TGTGCCAGCAGCTTGTCTCCGGGGGCCTACGAGCAGTACTTC. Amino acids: CASSLSPGAYEQYF.

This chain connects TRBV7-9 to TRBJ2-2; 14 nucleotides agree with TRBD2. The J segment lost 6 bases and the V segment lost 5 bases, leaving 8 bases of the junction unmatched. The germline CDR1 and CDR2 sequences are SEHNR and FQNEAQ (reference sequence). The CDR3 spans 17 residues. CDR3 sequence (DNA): TGTGCCAGCAGCACCTCGAAGGGACTAGCGGGAGCCGGGGAGCTGTTTTTT. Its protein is CASSTSKGLAGAGELFF.

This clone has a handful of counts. CDR3 DNA sequence: TGCGCCAGCAGCTTACAGACAGGGTTTCAAGAGACCCAGTACTTC. The encoded protein is CASSLQTGFQETQYF. This chain uses TRBV5-1 with TRBJ2-5, with TRBD1 identical over 7 bases. V was pared by 2 bases and J by 2 bases, with 6 bases of the junction left unmatched. Germline V gene lookup returns CDR1 SGHRS and CDR2 YFSETQ. The CDR3 loop spans 15 amino acids.

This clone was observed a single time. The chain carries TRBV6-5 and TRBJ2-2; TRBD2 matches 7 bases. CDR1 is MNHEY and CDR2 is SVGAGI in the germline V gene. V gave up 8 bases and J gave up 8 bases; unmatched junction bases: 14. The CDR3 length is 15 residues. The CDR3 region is CASFSGLVGEGELFF. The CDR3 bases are TGTGCCAGCTTCTCAGGACTAGTGGGCGAAGGGGAGCTGTTTTTT.

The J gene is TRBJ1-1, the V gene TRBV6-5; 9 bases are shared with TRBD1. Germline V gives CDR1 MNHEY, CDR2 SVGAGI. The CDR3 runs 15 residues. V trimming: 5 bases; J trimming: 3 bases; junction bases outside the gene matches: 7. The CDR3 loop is CASSKTGGGDTEAFF. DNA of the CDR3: TGTGCCAGCAGTAAGACAGGGGGTGGGGACACTGAAGCTTTCTTT.

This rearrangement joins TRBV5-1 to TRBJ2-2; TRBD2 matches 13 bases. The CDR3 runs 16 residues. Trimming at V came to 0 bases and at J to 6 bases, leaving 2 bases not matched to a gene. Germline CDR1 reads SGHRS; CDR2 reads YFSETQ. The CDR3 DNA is TGCGCCAGCAGCTTGGGACTAGCGGGAGGTTCCGGGGAGCTGTTTTTT. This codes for CASSLGLAGGSGELFF.

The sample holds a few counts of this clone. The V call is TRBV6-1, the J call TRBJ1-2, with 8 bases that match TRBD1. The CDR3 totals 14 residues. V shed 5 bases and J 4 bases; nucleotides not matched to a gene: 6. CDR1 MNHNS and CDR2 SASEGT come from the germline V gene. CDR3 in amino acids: CASSPWDRLYGYTF. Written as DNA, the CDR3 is TGTGCCAGCAGTCCATGGGACAGGCTCTATGGCTACACCTTC.

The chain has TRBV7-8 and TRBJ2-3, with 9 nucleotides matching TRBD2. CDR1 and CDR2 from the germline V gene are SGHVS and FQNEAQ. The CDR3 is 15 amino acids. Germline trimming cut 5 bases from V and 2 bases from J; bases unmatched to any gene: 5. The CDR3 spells CASSLTSGYTDTQYF. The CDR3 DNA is TGTGCCAGCAGCCTGACTAGCGGATACACAGATACGCAGTATTTT.

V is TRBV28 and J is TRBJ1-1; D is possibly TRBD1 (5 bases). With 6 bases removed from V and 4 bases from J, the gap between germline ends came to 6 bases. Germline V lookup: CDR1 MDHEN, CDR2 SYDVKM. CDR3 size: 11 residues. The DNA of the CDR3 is TGTGCCAGCAGGGGGGGCACTGAAGCTTTCTTT. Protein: CASRGGTEAFF.